This T cell receptor beta chain is from a study of blood T cell repertoires in COVID-19. Overall study: The United States, Italy and Spain were the sources of the acute and convalescent COVID-19 samples.

Libraries were prepared by immunoSEQ multiplex PCR; TCRdb keeps only in-frame clonotypes and omits some of them. Here the sample spans about 81,000 clones, more than 75% being singletons. Losses at the gene ends were 5 bases for V and 6 bases for J; bases not matched to a gene: 3. This CDR3 is 13 amino acids long. Germline V gives CDR1 SGHTA, CDR2 FQGTGA. The sequencing sample was made of peripheral blood. This chain joins TRBV7-3 and TRBJ2-2; TRBD2 aligns across 7 bases. The TCR was taken from a human donor in a cohort sampled during active COVID-19. The CDR3, as DNA: TGTGCCAGCAGCGCCGGGGGGTCCGGGGAGCTGTTTTTT. Translated: CASSAGGSGELFF. Supplemented by reference TRBV7-3 and TRBJ2-2, the full variable domain reads GAGVSQTPSNKVTEKGKYVELRCDPISGHTALYWYRQSLGQGPEFLIYFQGTGAADDSGLPNDRFFAVRPEGSVSTLKIQRTERGDSAVYLCASSAGGSGELFFGEGSRLTVL.